The 20 T cell receptor beta chains reported below all come from one sample, sequenced in a study of naive and memory T cell subsets. The library had UMIs added by 3' ligation of an oligonucleotide to TCR cDNA. Ligated cDNA underwent four rounds of PCR with nested alpha and beta constant region primers and SP2. TCRdb reprocessed the 5' RACE reads via MiXCR and lists one record per CDR3 protein. There are over 45,000 distinct CDR3 sequences in the sample; 6.5% to 8.5% occur only once, and over 8% lies in the top ten. These receptors were taken from a female donor in good health.

This clonotype was detected ten times or more. The chain links TRBV19 to TRBJ1-5; D may be TRBD1 (5 bases). V lost 6 bases, J lost 0 bases, and 12 bases lay in between. Germline lookup yields CDR1 LNHDA and CDR2 SQIVND (reference sequence). The CDR3 loop spans 15 amino acids. The CDR3, as DNA: TGTGCCAGTAGAAGTCGCAGGGCTAGCAATCAGCCCCAGCATTTT. Amino acids: CASRSRRASNQPQHF.

V and J are TRBV19 and TRBJ2-3; 8 bases agree with TRBD1. Germline values: CDR1 LNHDA, CDR2 SQIVND (reference sequence). This CDR3 is built from 16 residues. With V trimmed by 5 bases and J by 6 bases, 13 bases remained unmatched. CDR3 in amino acids: CASSPYRGVVTDTQYF. The CDR3 DNA is TGTGCCAGTAGTCCGTACAGGGGGGTGGTCACGGATACGCAGTATTTT.

Only a few counts were recorded for this clonotype. V usage is TRBV6-2 or TRBV6-3 and J usage is TRBJ1-1; 10 nucleotides align to TRBD1. Germline CDR1 and CDR2: MNHEY and SVGEGT. After removal of 6 bases from V and 3 bases from J, the junction contained 4 bases not matched to a gene. The CDR3 is 14 amino acids. DNA for the CDR3: TGTGCCAGCAGCAAGACAGGGGGCGACACTGAAGCTTTCTTT. This codes for CASSKTGGDTEAFF.

This clonotype was picked up many times. Relative to the germline gene, one junction end is altered; a read error may explain this. The V gene is TRBV29-1, the J gene TRBJ1-2; possible D gene TRBD1, 5 bases. The germline V gene encodes CDR1 SQVTM and CDR2 ANQGSEA. There are 13 residues in the CDR3. CDR3 in DNA: TGCAGCGTTTCCGGGGCTCGGGGCTATGGCGACACCTTC. Protein: CSVSGARGYGDTF.

This clonotype was observed at least ten times. J is TRBJ1-5 and V is TRBV7-9, with D possibly TRBD1 on 5 matching bases. The CDR3 has 15 amino acids. Germline CDR1 SEHNR, CDR2 FQNEAQ (reference sequence). Between the trimmed V and J ends, which lost 4 bases and 0 bases, there was a span of 10 bases. The CDR3 is CASSSRGSSNQPQHF. CDR3 in DNA: TGTGCCAGCAGCTCCCGGGGCAGTAGCAATCAGCCCCAGCATTTT.

This clonotype appeared many times. This chain links TRBV11-3 with TRBJ1-5; D uncertain. This CDR3 has 13 residues. Germline CDR1 SGHNT, CDR2 YENEEA. V shed 8 bases and J shed 2 bases, with 10 bases lying between them. The CDR3 DNA reads TGTGCCAGCGGGTCGGGAGGCAATCAGCCCCAGCATTTT. It is translated as CASGSGGNQPQHF.

This clonotype appeared a few times. The rearrangement uses TRBV5-1 and TRBJ2-2; no firm D call. The CDR3 sequence is 13 residues long. Per the germline V gene, CDR1 is SGHRS and CDR2 is YFSETQ. The V gene lost 0 bases and the J gene lost 11 bases, with 11 bases spanning the gap. CDR3 nucleotides: TGCGCCAGCAGCTTGGAGCTGGATCGAGAGCTGTTTTTT. This sequence encodes CASSLELDRELFF.

The table lists this clonotype with many counts. The chain joins TRBV28 to TRBJ2-2, with 8 bases aligning to TRBD2. Germline values: CDR1 MDHEN, CDR2 SYDVKM. This CDR3 is built from 15 residues. J lost 2 bases, V lost 5 bases, and 4 bases had no gene match. This CDR3 is CASSPGGGNTGELFF. Here the CDR3 DNA reads TGTGCCAGCAGTCCCGGGGGGGGTAACACCGGGGAGCTGTTTTTT.

This clonotype has just a few counts. This rearrangement joins TRBV14 to TRBJ1-2; D unclear. The CDR3 consists of 13 residues. V was pared by 0 bases and J by 4 bases, with 6 bases between. Germline V gene data show CDR1 as SGHDN and CDR2 as FVKESK. The CDR3 DNA reads TGTGCCAGCAGCCAAGATTATCCCTATGGCTACACCTTC. This gives the protein CASSQDYPYGYTF.

In its sample, this clonotype was seen a few times. J is TRBJ2-5 and V is TRBV18; unclear D gene. The CDR3 runs to 13 residues. V was trimmed by 4 bases and J by 0 bases, leaving 6 bases between them. Germline V gene lookup returns CDR1 KGHSH and CDR2 LQKENI. The CDR3 loop reads CASSLGNQETQYF. The CDR3 DNA follows: TGTGCCAGCTCACTGGGGAACCAAGAGACCCAGTACTTC.

This clonotype was found many times. The chain links TRBV28 to TRBJ2-1; D is unresolved. Germline assignment: CDR1 MDHEN and CDR2 SYDVKM. V dropped 7 bases and J dropped 13 bases, with 23 bases sitting between them. There are 14 residues in the CDR3. This chain's CDR3 is CASTPDADRPKQFF. The DNA for the CDR3 is TGTGCCAGCACCCCCGACGCGGACCGACCAAAACAGTTCTTC.

This clonotype was observed a handful of times. The rearrangement joins TRBV20-1 to TRBJ2-1; D perhaps matches TRBD2 (6 bases). This CDR3 spans 14 amino acids. Trimming took off 4 bases at V and 3 bases at J, with 13 bases between the two ends. Germline-derived CDR1 and CDR2 are DFQATT and SNEGSKA (reference sequence). The CDR3 sequence is CSAKERGFYNEQFF. CDR3 DNA: TGCAGTGCTAAAGAACGGGGGTTCTACAATGAGCAGTTCTTC.

This clonotype has more than one count but fewer than ten. The chain employs TRBV28 and TRBJ2-7, with no clear D. Germline CDR1 and CDR2: MDHEN and SYDVKM. V gave up 3 bases and J gave up 1 base, with 10 bases separating them. The CDR3 sequence is 14 residues long. The CDR3 DNA reads TGTGCCAGCAGTTTCGGCCTAATTTCCTACGAGCAGTACTTC. It encodes CASSFGLISYEQYF.

This clonotype was detected ten times or more. V and J are TRBV19 and TRBJ1-5; maybe TRBD1 (5 bases). The CDR3 is 14 amino acids. The germline V and J ends were trimmed by 7 bases and 2 bases, with 12 bases remaining between them. Per the germline V gene, CDR1 is LNHDA and CDR2 is SQIVND (reference sequence). This CDR3 is CASKEGTGNQPQHF. The CDR3 region has the DNA TGTGCCAGTAAAGAGGGGACGGGCAATCAGCCCCAGCATTTT. The whole variable domain, remainder taken from reference TRBV19 and TRBJ1-5, is DGGITQSPKYLFRKEGQNVTLSCEQNLNHDAMYWYRQDPGQGLRLIYYSQIVNDFQKGDIAEGYSVSREKKESFPLTVTSAQKNPTAFYLCASKEGTGNQPQHFGDGTRLSIL.

A few counts support this clonotype. V and J are TRBV19 and TRBJ1-4, with 9 bases identical to TRBD1. Germline trimming cut 11 bases from V and 4 bases from J; bases unmatched to any gene: 11. Germline V gene sequence: CDR1 LNHDA, CDR2 SQIVND (reference sequence). The CDR3 consists of 15 residues. CDR3 sequence: CARLGQGRINEKLFF. DNA for the CDR3: TGTGCCCGCCTGGGACAGGGACGGATTAATGAAAAACTGTTTTTT.

The V and J genes are TRBV14 and TRBJ2-2; no clear D gene. CDR3 size: 14 residues. Germline-derived CDR1 and CDR2 are SGHDN and FVKESK. Trimming shortened V by 4 bases and J by 11 bases, and 17 bases separated the two germline ends. The chain's CDR3 is CASSLWEGRLELFF. CDR3 bases: TGTGCCAGCAGCCTTTGGGAAGGCCGGTTAGAGCTGTTTTTT.

The gene calls are TRBV12-3 or TRBV12-4 and TRBJ2-1, with 12 bases identical to TRBD1. Trimming cost V 6 bases and J 8 bases; bases outside gene matches: 8. This CDR3 has 15 amino acids. The CDR3 DNA follows: TGTGCCAGCAGGTCTCCGGGACAGGGGGCGTATGAGCAGTTCTTC. Encoded protein: CASRSPGQGAYEQFF.

This clonotype was seen a handful of times. The chain uses TRBV10-3 and TRBJ2-7; 9 bases fit TRBD1. Germline CDR1 reads ENHRY; CDR2 reads SYGVKD. CDR3 size: 15 residues. J lost 2 bases, V lost 3 bases, and 5 bases had no gene match. CDR3: CAISDSGTGTYEQYF. Written as DNA, the CDR3 is TGTGCCATCAGTGACTCCGGGACAGGGACCTACGAGCAGTACTTC.

The J gene is TRBJ2-7, the V gene TRBV7-2; a weak D match, TRBD2 (6 bases). Germline V gives CDR1 SGHTA, CDR2 FQGNSA. This CDR3 is built from 16 residues. Trimming removed 1 base from V and 2 bases from J, with 15 bases in between. CDR3 sequence: CASSLVVRGIPYEQYF. CDR3 in DNA: TGTGCCAGCAGCTTAGTGGTACGGGGGATTCCCTACGAGCAGTACTTC.

This clonotype was detected a few times. The chain uses TRBV19 and TRBJ1-2, with a tentative D call TRBD1 (6 bases). Germline CDR1 and CDR2: LNHDA and SQIVND (reference sequence). V lost 6 bases to trimming and J lost 8 bases, with 16 bases between them. The CDR3 covers 13 residues. The CDR3 loop is CASRLTDQGGYTF. The CDR3 DNA sequence: TGTGCCAGTAGGCTGACGGATCAGGGGGGCTACACCTTC.